Listed below are T cell receptor beta chains from one sample, sequenced in a study of PD-1 blockade in classical Hodgkin lymphoma. Produced via immunoSEQ multiplex PCR; TCRdb's table is partial and in-frame only. The repertoire consists of 20,000 to 30,000 clones, with about 89% occurring once and the leading ten covering almost 0.55%. What was sequenced was CD4+ T cells from blood. These receptors all stem from a human donor with classical Hodgkin lymphoma. CDR3s include the opening cysteine and the closing phenylalanine or tryptophan. D genes are given only for firm matches. Clone size is not always given. Where it is, it says once, few, many or a class for expanded clones.

j_gene: TRBJ1-6
v_gene: TRBV5-6
abundance: .
d_gene: TRBD1
CDR3aa: CASSWTGTYNSPLHF
CDR3nt: TGTGCCAGCAGCTGGACAGGGACCTATAATTCACCCCTCCACTTT

j_gene: TRBJ2-3
v_gene: TRBV5-6
abundance: .
d_gene: .
CDR3aa: CASSLATGGGTDTQYF
CDR3nt: TGTGCCAGCAGCTTGGCCACAGGGGGGGGCACAGATACGCAGTATTTT

j_gene: TRBJ2-7
v_gene: TRBV6-1
abundance: .
d_gene: .
CDR3aa: CATERALYDEQYF
CDR3nt: TGTGCCACGGAGAGGGCCTTGTACGACGAGCAGTACTTC

j_gene: TRBJ2-7
v_gene: TRBV19
abundance: .
d_gene: .
CDR3aa: CASSSQRGTYEQYF
CDR3nt: TGTGCCAGTAGTTCCCAGAGAGGGACCTACGAGCAGTACTTC

j_gene: TRBJ1-1
v_gene: TRBV15
abundance: .
d_gene: TRBD1
CDR3aa: CATSARTGWNTEAFF
CDR3nt: TGTGCCACCAGCGCGCGGACAGGGTGGAACACTGAAGCTTTCTTT

j_gene: TRBJ2-1
v_gene: TRBV19
abundance: .
d_gene: TRBD1
CDR3aa: CASSILPGQGANEQFF
CDR3nt: TGTGCCAGTAGTATTCTCCCGGGACAGGGGGCGAATGAGCAGTTCTTC

j_gene: TRBJ2-3
v_gene: TRBV7-2
abundance: once
d_gene: TRBD2
CDR3aa: CASSLGGIGLGLSTDTQYF
CDR3nt: TGTGCCAGCAGCTTAGGGGGGATAGGACTAGGTCTTAGCACAGATACGCAGTATTTT

j_gene: TRBJ1-6
v_gene: TRBV30
abundance: few
d_gene: .
CDR3aa: CAWSETGHSPLHF
CDR3nt: TGTGCCTGGAGTGAAACAGGGCACTCACCCCTCCACTTT

j_gene: TRBJ2-5
v_gene: TRBV4-2
abundance: .
d_gene: TRBD1
CDR3aa: CASSRTGETQETQYF
CDR3nt: TGTGCCAGCAGCCGGACAGGGGAAACCCAAGAGACCCAGTACTTC

j_gene: TRBJ2-1
v_gene: TRBV7-2
abundance: .
d_gene: .
CDR3aa: CASSLAVGGSYNEQFF
CDR3nt: TGTGCCAGCAGCTTAGCGGTAGGGGGGTCCTACAATGAGCAGTTCTTC

j_gene: TRBJ2-1
v_gene: TRBV6-1
abundance: once
d_gene: TRBD2
CDR3aa: CASTRGGYYNEQFF
CDR3nt: TGTGCCAGCACCCGGGGGGGCTATTACAATGAGCAGTTCTTC

j_gene: TRBJ1-2
v_gene: TRBV30
abundance: .
d_gene: .
CDR3aa: CAQSAQGLGGYTF
CDR3nt: TGTGCCCAGAGTGCTCAGGGGTTAGGTGGCTACACCTTC

j_gene: TRBJ1-3
v_gene: TRBV5-1
abundance: .
d_gene: .
CDR3aa: CASSFTRGNTIYF
CDR3nt: TGCGCCAGCAGCTTTACCCGGGGAAACACCATATATTTT

j_gene: TRBJ2-5
v_gene: TRBV5-6
abundance: .
d_gene: TRBD1
CDR3aa: CASSLGWGTGGTRETQYF
CDR3nt: TGTGCCAGCAGCTTAGGGTGGGGGACAGGGGGCACGCGGGAGACCCAGTACTTC

j_gene: TRBJ1-2
v_gene: TRBV30
abundance: .
d_gene: .
CDR3aa: CAWTRQRNYGYTF
CDR3nt: TGTGCCTGGACCCGACAGAGAAACTATGGCTACACCTTC

j_gene: TRBJ2-1
v_gene: TRBV5-1
abundance: .
d_gene: .
CDR3aa: CASSLSIPSDEQFF
CDR3nt: TGCGCCAGCAGCTTGAGCATCCCGAGCGATGAGCAGTTCTTC

j_gene: TRBJ2-6
v_gene: TRBV5-1
abundance: .
d_gene: TRBD1
CDR3aa: CASTPTGSHASGANVLTF
CDR3nt: TGCGCCAGCACCCCGACAGGGTCCCATGCAAGCGGGGCCAACGTCCTGACTTTC

j_gene: TRBJ2-1
v_gene: TRBV25-1
abundance: .
d_gene: .
CDR3aa: CASSDPGRTAYNEQFF
CDR3nt: TGTGCCAGCAGTGACCCAGGACGCACAGCTTACAATGAGCAGTTCTTC

j_gene: TRBJ2-7
v_gene: TRBV5-5
abundance: .
d_gene: TRBD1
CDR3aa: CASSLAPRQGTYEQYF
CDR3nt: TGTGCCAGCAGCTTGGCACCGCGACAGGGCACCTATGAGCAGTACTTC

j_gene: TRBJ2-3
v_gene: TRBV7-9
abundance: .
d_gene: .
CDR3aa: CASSSPPAADTQYF
CDR3nt: TGTGCCAGCAGCTCCCCCCCAGCGGCGGATACGCAGTATTTT

j_gene: TRBJ1-5
v_gene: TRBV5-4
abundance: .
d_gene: TRBD1
CDR3aa: CASSPRGPGGNQPQHF
CDR3nt: TGTGCCAGCAGTCCTAGGGGGCCTGGTGGCAATCAGCCCCAGCATTTT

j_gene: TRBJ2-2
v_gene: TRBV9
abundance: once
d_gene: .
CDR3aa: CASSVAAGASTGELFF
CDR3nt: TGTGCCAGCAGCGTAGCGGCCGGGGCCAGCACCGGGGAGCTGTTTTTT

j_gene: TRBJ1-1
v_gene: TRBV2
abundance: .
d_gene: .
CDR3aa: CASSELGARTEAFF
CDR3nt: TGTGCCAGCAGTGAACTTGGGGCGCGTACTGAAGCTTTCTTT

j_gene: TRBJ1-4
v_gene: TRBV7-8
abundance: .
d_gene: TRBD1
CDR3aa: CASSSTGGGTNEKLFF
CDR3nt: TGTGCCAGCAGCTCGACAGGGGGCGGTACTAATGAAAAACTGTTTTTT

j_gene: TRBJ2-7
v_gene: TRBV6-6
abundance: .
d_gene: .
CDR3aa: CASRGSQAIYEQYF
CDR3nt: TGTGCCAGTCGGGGGTCACAGGCAATCTACGAGCAGTACTTC

j_gene: TRBJ1-5
v_gene: TRBV9
abundance: .
d_gene: .
CDR3aa: CASSVEGVSNQPQHF
CDR3nt: TGTGCCAGCAGCGTAGAAGGGGTTAGCAATCAGCCCCAGCATTTT

j_gene: TRBJ2-7
v_gene: TRBV29-1
abundance: .
d_gene: .
CDR3aa: CSVKGTLAYEQYF
CDR3nt: TGCAGCGTGAAAGGGACGCTTGCCTACGAGCAGTACTTC

j_gene: TRBJ2-7
v_gene: TRBV6-1
abundance: .
d_gene: .
CDR3aa: CASSEMGFFRKEQYF
CDR3nt: TGTGCCAGCAGTGAGATGGGATTCTTTCGGAAGGAGCAGTACTTC

j_gene: TRBJ1-4
v_gene: TRBV5-4
abundance: .
d_gene: TRBD1
CDR3aa: CASSRKGAGFEEKLFF
CDR3nt: TGTGCCAGCAGCCGAAAGGGGGCAGGGTTTGAGGAAAAACTGTTTTTT

j_gene: TRBJ1-1
v_gene: TRBV5-1
abundance: .
d_gene: .
CDR3aa: CASSLVSPNTEAFF
CDR3nt: TGCGCCAGCAGCTTGGTATCCCCGAACACTGAAGCTTTCTTT

j_gene: TRBJ2-7
v_gene: TRBV2
abundance: few
d_gene: TRBD1
CDR3aa: CASRDRGGYEQYF
CDR3nt: TGTGCCAGCAGGGACAGGGGAGGCTACGAGCAGTACTTC

j_gene: TRBJ1-1
v_gene: TRBV2
abundance: .
d_gene: .
CDR3aa: CATRGPEAFF
CDR3nt: TGTGCCACCCGGGGGCCCGAAGCTTTCTTT

j_gene: TRBJ2-3
v_gene: TRBV9
abundance: .
d_gene: TRBD2
CDR3aa: CASSPHLAASTDTQYF
CDR3nt: TGTGCCAGCAGCCCCCACCTAGCGGCTAGCACAGATACGCAGTATTTT

j_gene: TRBJ2-6
v_gene: TRBV18
abundance: once
d_gene: TRBD1
CDR3aa: CASSPRTGQSLSGANVLTF
CDR3nt: TGTGCCAGCTCACCGAGGACAGGTCAATCCTTGTCCGGGGCCAACGTCCTGACTTTC

j_gene: TRBJ2-7
v_gene: TRBV19
abundance: .
d_gene: .
CDR3aa: CASSIARGYEQYF
CDR3nt: TGTGCCAGTAGTATAGCCAGGGGCTACGAGCAGTACTTC

j_gene: TRBJ1-4
v_gene: TRBV6-1
abundance: .
d_gene: TRBD1
CDR3aa: CASSEAPGQGGEKLFF
CDR3nt: TGTGCCAGCAGTGAAGCACCGGGACAGGGTGGTGAAAAACTGTTTTTT

j_gene: TRBJ1-2
v_gene: TRBV5-6
abundance: .
d_gene: .
CDR3aa: CASSLLGYNYGYTF
CDR3nt: TGTGCCAGCAGCTTGTTGGGATACAACTATGGCTACACCTTC

j_gene: TRBJ1-6
v_gene: TRBV30
abundance: .
d_gene: .
CDR3aa: CAWSPGPAPLHF
CDR3nt: TGTGCCTGGAGTCCGGGGCCGGCACCCCTCCACTTT

j_gene: TRBJ1-2
v_gene: TRBV19
abundance: .
d_gene: .
CDR3aa: CASRPGEPRRGYTF
CDR3nt: TGTGCCAGTAGGCCGGGGGAACCTAGGCGAGGCTACACCTTC

j_gene: TRBJ2-3
v_gene: TRBV2
abundance: .
d_gene: TRBD2
CDR3aa: CASSEEGGGTDTQYF
CDR3nt: TGTGCCAGCAGTGAAGAGGGAGGGGGCACAGATACGCAGTATTTT

j_gene: TRBJ2-3
v_gene: TRBV28
abundance: .
d_gene: TRBD2
CDR3aa: CASSPGTSGEATDTQYF
CDR3nt: TGTGCCAGCAGTCCCGGGACTAGCGGAGAAGCCACAGATACGCAGTATTTT

j_gene: TRBJ2-7
v_gene: TRBV2
abundance: few
d_gene: .
CDR3aa: CASSAHWEQYF
CDR3nt: TGTGCCAGCAGTGCCCACTGGGAGCAGTACTTC

j_gene: TRBJ2-5
v_gene: TRBV5-4
abundance: .
d_gene: .
CDR3aa: CASSLAGTSGAQYF
CDR3nt: TGTGCCAGCAGCTTGGCCGGGACATCCGGGGCCCAGTACTTC

j_gene: TRBJ2-3
v_gene: TRBV6-5
abundance: .
d_gene: TRBD2
CDR3aa: CASKKGLAGTDTQYF
CDR3nt: TGTGCCAGCAAAAAAGGACTAGCGGGTACAGATACGCAGTATTTT

j_gene: TRBJ1-6
v_gene: TRBV18
abundance: .
d_gene: .
CDR3aa: CASSGRNSPLHF
CDR3nt: TGTGCCAGCTCAGGGCGCAATTCACCCCTCCACTTT

j_gene: TRBJ1-1
v_gene: TRBV19
abundance: .
d_gene: .
CDR3aa: CASRRTANTEAFF
CDR3nt: TGTGCCAGTAGGAGGACAGCGAACACTGAAGCTTTCTTT

j_gene: TRBJ2-6
v_gene: TRBV11-3
abundance: .
d_gene: TRBD1
CDR3aa: CASTRTGGSGANVLTF
CDR3nt: TGTGCCAGCACCCGGACAGGGGGGTCTGGGGCCAACGTCCTGACTTTC

j_gene: TRBJ1-2
v_gene: TRBV5-1
abundance: .
d_gene: TRBD1
CDR3aa: CASSGPGQAKYGYTF
CDR3nt: TGCGCCAGCAGCGGGCCGGGACAGGCAAAGTATGGCTACACCTTC

j_gene: TRBJ1-2
v_gene: TRBV29-1
abundance: .
d_gene: TRBD1
CDR3aa: CSSSTGGVGGYTF
CDR3nt: TGCAGCTCTTCGACAGGGGGAGTCGGGGGCTACACCTTC